Listed below are T cell receptor beta chains from one sample, sequenced in a study of blood T cell repertoires in COVID-19. Generated by immunoSEQ multiplex PCR, the TCRdb table keeps only in-frame clones and is missing some. The table shows about 480,000 clones, with more than 75% occurring only once. Sequencing used PBMCs or T cells enriched from blood (not recorded which). These receptors came from a woman in her thirties or forties who had recovered from COVID-19. CDR3s include the opening cysteine and the closing phenylalanine or tryptophan.

cdr3_aa,v_call
CASSSLAGDLSYNEQFF,TRBV7-2
CASSEGQYNEQFF,TRBV18
CATSRDLQRFGNEQFF,TRBV15
CASSSLGSYGYTF,TRBV7-9
CASSIVGRDTEAFF,TRBV19
CASSPQDRVGYTF,TRBV18
CASSPGQGDSEFF,TRBV5-4
CASSYSLAGRGGELFF,TRBV6-2/TRBV6-3
CASGLTSYHEQYF,TRBV12-5
CASSGKTGQGWNTEAFF,TRBV27
CASSFAGGTEAFF,TRBV5-1
CASSAGTVPYNEQFF,TRBV18
CASSPPSGGTYEQYF,TRBV5-1
CATSDPLGPQHF,TRBV24-1
CASSLAGGAGNQPQHF,TRBV7-2
CASSLGSSSRNTEAFF,TRBV5-5
CAISTGTGHNSPLHF,TRBV10-3
CAISGGSGPTDTQYF,TRBV10-3